The clone carrying this TCR beta chain has only a few counts. Antigen unknown. TCRdb itself ran the reads through MiXCR, one entry per CDR3 protein. The data hold hundreds of thousands of distinct CDR3 sequences, with approximately 31% observed a single time. The data belong to a study of T cell repertoires in cytomegalovirus infection. The wider study: Both a matching HLA type and CMV infection were indicated by public TCR beta signatures.

Study findings and constraints: The ex vivo response was dominated by HLA-C-restricted CMV-specific TCR beta clonotypes. The cumulative frequency of public TCR beta families distinguished individuals who carried CMV together with the relevant HLA.

The trim removed 6 bases at V and 11 bases at J, leaving 16 bases unmatched. CDR3 length equals 15 residues. This sequence was found in a human donor in good health (CMV status not recorded). Some clones in this sample may be carry-over from other donors' samples. Here the sequenced sample was cultured CD8+ T cells from PBMCs, taken from culture after CMV antigen stimulation. V gene TRBV12-3 or TRBV12-4 combines with J gene TRBJ2-5, with 9 positions matching TRBD1. CDR3 sequence (DNA): TGTGCCAGCAGCCTTGGGACAGGGCCTTTTCGGGGGCAGTACTTC. Amino acids: CASSLGTGPFRGQYF.